This section outlines one T cell receptor (beta chain) sequence together with its context. Its specificity is not known. This sample stems from a study of T cell responses to AZD1222 COVID-19 vaccine. Notes on the study in general: Across the whole spike, CD4 TCRs peaked at regions 160-218 and 743-854.

Method: immunoSEQ multiplex PCR; TCRdb's copy keeps in-frame clones and lacks some. Here the sample spans nearly 200,000 clones, under 95% being singletons. V dropped 4 bases and J dropped 0 bases, with 15 bases sitting between them. CDR3 size: 16 residues. Germline-derived CDR1 and CDR2 are MDHEN and SYDVKM. This TCR was recovered from an adult who received the AZD1222 COVID-19 vaccine. Sequencing was performed on peripheral blood, taken 28 days after the second AZD1222 dose. The gene calls are TRBV28 and TRBJ1-2; D is unclear. The CDR3 protein is CASSSGQVLANYGYTF. In DNA, the CDR3 is TGTGCCAGCAGTTCCGGCCAGGTTCTAGCTAACTATGGCTACACCTTC.